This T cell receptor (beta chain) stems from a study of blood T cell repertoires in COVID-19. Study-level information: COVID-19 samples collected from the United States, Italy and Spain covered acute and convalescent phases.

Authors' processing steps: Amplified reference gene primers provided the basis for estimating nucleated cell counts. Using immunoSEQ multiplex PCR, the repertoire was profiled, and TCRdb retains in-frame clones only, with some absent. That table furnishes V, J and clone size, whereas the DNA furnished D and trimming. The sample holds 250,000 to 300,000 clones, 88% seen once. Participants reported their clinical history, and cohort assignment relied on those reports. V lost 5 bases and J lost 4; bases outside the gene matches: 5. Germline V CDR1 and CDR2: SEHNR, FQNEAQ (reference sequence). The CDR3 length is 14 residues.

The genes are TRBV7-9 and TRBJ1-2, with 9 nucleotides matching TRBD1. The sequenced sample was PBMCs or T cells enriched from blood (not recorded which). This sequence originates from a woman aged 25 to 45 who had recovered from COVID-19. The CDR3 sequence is CASSRGTGPYGYTF. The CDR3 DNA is TGTGCCAGCAGCAGGGGGACAGGGCCCTATGGCTACACCTTC.